Listed below are T cell receptor beta chains from one sample, sequenced in a study of CD8 T cells in Susac syndrome. Via MiXCR, TCRdb re-called the immunoSEQ multiplex PCR reads, giving one row per CDR3 protein. The sample lists more than 250,000 distinct CDR3 sequences, 92% occurring once. Material: CD4+ T cells from PBMCs. The receptors stem from a human donor with multiple sclerosis. Both conserved end residues are part of each CDR3. A D gene is named only where the DNA matches it firmly. Clone size is shown for a subset of rows, as once, few, many or a class of expanded clone.

cdr3_nt	cdr3_aa	clone_size	v_call	d_call	j_call
TGCAGTGCTAGAGGGGGTATGTCCGTGAATGAGCAGTTCTTC	CSARGGMSVNEQFF	NA	TRBV20-1	NA	TRBJ2-1
TGTGCCAGCAGCCAAGATCTTGCGGCCGCCTACGAGCAGTACTTC	CASSQDLAAAYEQYF	NA	TRBV3-1	NA	TRBJ2-7
TGTGCCAGTAGTATAGGGGGGCAGGGGTTTCAGCCCCAGCATTTT	CASSIGGQGFQPQHF	NA	TRBV19	NA	TRBJ1-5
TGTGCCAGCAGGCGGACGGGGAGCACTGAAGCTTTCTTT	CASRRTGSTEAFF	NA	TRBV3-1	NA	TRBJ1-1
TGCGCCAGCAGCCAAGACCTGCCGGGACGGATCTCCTACGAGCAGTACTTC	CASSQDLPGRISYEQYF	NA	TRBV4-3	NA	TRBJ2-7
TGTGCCAGCAGCCCGTACCCACAGGGGAACACTGAAGCTTTCTTT	CASSPYPQGNTEAFF	once	TRBV9	NA	TRBJ1-1
TGTGCCAGCAGTTTATTGGCCGGGACAGACCTCGAAAAACTGTTTTTT	CASSLLAGTDLEKLFF	NA	TRBV6-5	TRBD1	TRBJ1-4
TGTGCCAGCAGCTTAACCGACAGGGAGTGGGAAGAGACCCAGTACTTC	CASSLTDREWEETQYF	NA	TRBV5-6	TRBD1	TRBJ2-5
TGTGCCAGCAGCCGGACGGACCTTTCAAAAAACATTCAGTACTTC	CASSRTDLSKNIQYF	NA	TRBV2	NA	TRBJ2-4
TGTGCCAGCAGTTACGCTCCCAATGAGCAGTTCTTC	CASSYAPNEQFF	NA	TRBV6-2/TRBV6-3	NA	TRBJ2-1
TGTGCCAGCAGCTCCACCGGGACTAGCGGGAGTCGGGAGACCCAGTACTTC	CASSSTGTSGSRETQYF	NA	TRBV7-8	TRBD2	TRBJ2-5
TGTGCCAGCAGTCAGGGGAGGGGGGACTGGAACTACGAGCAGTACTTC	CASSQGRGDWNYEQYF	NA	TRBV6-1	NA	TRBJ2-7
TGTGCCATCAGGGGTCCTGGGACACCAAACACTGAAGCTTTCTTT	CAIRGPGTPNTEAFF	NA	TRBV10-3	NA	TRBJ1-1
TGTGCCAGCAGCTTAGGGCTAGTTCCCTACGAGCAGTACTTC	CASSLGLVPYEQYF	NA	TRBV7-9	NA	TRBJ2-7
TGCGCCAGCAGCTTGTCCCCTGACAATGAGCAGTTCTTC	CASSLSPDNEQFF	NA	TRBV5-1	NA	TRBJ2-1
TGTGCCAGCAGTTTAGCGGGGGGTTGGGGGCTTTACTATGGCTACACCTTC	CASSLAGGWGLYYGYTF	NA	TRBV12-3/TRBV12-4	NA	TRBJ1-2
TGCGCCAGCAGCCATCTAGAGGGGACAGGGGATGGCTACACCTTC	CASSHLEGTGDGYTF	NA	TRBV5-1	TRBD1	TRBJ1-2
TGTGCCATCAGTGAGGGGACTAGCGGGAGAGATGAGCAGTTCTTC	CAISEGTSGRDEQFF	once	TRBV10-3	TRBD2	TRBJ2-1
TGCAGTGCTAGAGAGGCTAGCGGGCTCTCCTACGAGCAGTACTTC	CSAREASGLSYEQYF	NA	TRBV20-1	TRBD2	TRBJ2-7
TGTGCCAGTAGTCCCATGACAGGGATAGAAGGCTACACCTTC	CASSPMTGIEGYTF	NA	TRBV19	TRBD1	TRBJ1-2
TGTGCCAGCAGCTTATCCGGGACGCGGCGGGGAAACACCATATATTTT	CASSLSGTRRGNTIYF	NA	TRBV7-9	NA	TRBJ1-3
TGTGCCAGCAGCCTTGAATCGAGGACAGATACGCAGTATTTT	CASSLESRTDTQYF	NA	TRBV25-1	NA	TRBJ2-3
TGTGCCAGCAGCTTGGGGGACCTTAATCAGCCCCAGCATTTT	CASSLGDLNQPQHF	NA	TRBV5-5	NA	TRBJ1-5
TGTGCCAGCAGCTCGTCCGGGACAGGGATCCGGGGGCAGTTCTTC	CASSSSGTGIRGQFF	NA	TRBV7-3	TRBD1	TRBJ2-1
TGTGCCAGCAGTCTTCGAGGGGCCCGGAACACTGAAGCTTTCTTT	CASSLRGARNTEAFF	NA	TRBV6-2/TRBV6-3	NA	TRBJ1-1
TGTGCCAGCAGCTTGGAAGGAGGGCACACTGAAGCTTTCTTT	CASSLEGGHTEAFF	NA	TRBV5-6	NA	TRBJ1-1
TGTGCCTGGAGTGTACAGCGTCACATGAACACTGAAGCTTTCTTT	CAWSVQRHMNTEAFF	NA	TRBV30	NA	TRBJ1-1
TGTGCCAGCAGCCCCCAATTTGGGACGTCCGGCTACACCTTC	CASSPQFGTSGYTF	NA	TRBV9	NA	TRBJ1-2
TGTGCCATTGAACCACGGATTAGCAATCAGCCCCAGCATTTT	CAIEPRISNQPQHF	NA	TRBV18	NA	TRBJ1-5
TGTGCCAGCAGCCCGGCCTTGGAAGGATATGGCTACACCTTC	CASSPALEGYGYTF	NA	TRBV7-9	NA	TRBJ1-2
TGTGCCAGCAGCCAAGATCAAGGCGGGAGCTACGAGCAGTACTTC	CASSQDQGGSYEQYF	NA	TRBV4-2	TRBD2	TRBJ2-7
TGTGCCTGGAGTTCCCTACTACTGAGCTCTGGAAACACCATATATTTT	CAWSSLLLSSGNTIYF	NA	TRBV30	NA	TRBJ1-3
TGCAGTGCCCCCCTCGGGGTGAACACTGAAGCTTTCTTT	CSAPLGVNTEAFF	NA	TRBV20-1	NA	TRBJ1-1
TGTGCCACCAGTGACCCCGACTGGGGCGGGAGCACAGATACGCAGTATTTT	CATSDPDWGGSTDTQYF	NA	TRBV24-1	NA	TRBJ2-3
TGTGCCAGTAGTCCTAGGACAGGTGGGAATGGAAAACTGTTTTTT	CASSPRTGGNGKLFF	NA	TRBV19	TRBD1	TRBJ1-4
TGCGCCAGCAGCTTGGGTCGGGGACAGGTGGGCCTGTCCTACAATGAGCAGTTCTTC	CASSLGRGQVGLSYNEQFF	NA	TRBV5-1	TRBD1	TRBJ2-1
TGTGCCAGCAGTTCCTTTCAGCACCTGGGATCTGAAGCTTTCTTT	CASSSFQHLGSEAFF	NA	TRBV6-5	NA	TRBJ1-1
TGCGCCAGCAGCTTGGCCCGACAAGCGAACACTGAAGCTTTCTTT	CASSLARQANTEAFF	NA	TRBV5-1	NA	TRBJ1-1
TGCAGTGCTAGACTGCAGGTAGTAAACACCATATATTTT	CSARLQVVNTIYF	NA	TRBV20-1	NA	TRBJ1-3
TGTGCCAGTAGTAGCGGGAGTACCGAGACCCAGTACTTC	CASSSGSTETQYF	NA	TRBV19	TRBD2	TRBJ2-5
TGCGCCAGCAGCTTGGGACTGGGGGGGGCTTACAATGAGCAGTTCTTC	CASSLGLGGAYNEQFF	NA	TRBV5-1	NA	TRBJ2-1